This TCR beta chain originates from a study of T cells in Graves' hyperthyroidism and ophthalmopathy. General study results and limits: Most thyroid clonotypes with frequency above 0.001 were detected in blood. Classification by a 13 V-J model distinguished ophthalmopathy from stable hyperthyroidism. Ophthalmopathy, which appeared later, was predicted by the model a median about 6.8 months before onset.

In the ophthalmopathy cohort, Clinical Activity Score was at least 3, NOSPECS grade at least 4, and duration under 3 months. This clonotype was found many times. Its antigen is undetermined. Amplified TCR beta CDR3 regions derived from RNA transcripts. Initially, a first-round RT-PCR of the TCR CDR3 employed the HTBI primer set. TCRdb reprocessed the multiplex PCR reads via MiXCR and lists one record per CDR3 protein. Of approximately 300,000 distinct CDR3 sequences in the sample, roughly 19% are singletons; the top ten hold approximately 35%. The ends lost 2 bases at V and 2 bases at J; junction bases unmatched: 17. Germline CDR1 and CDR2: MNHEY and SMNVEV (reference sequence). The CDR3 loop spans 19 amino acids.

The TCR was taken from a man in his fifties with Graves' ophthalmopathy. Specimen: blood. The chain uses TRBV27 and TRBJ2-7; 8 bases map to TRBD1. The CDR3: CASSLGARAGGPLTYEQYF. Written as DNA, the CDR3 is TGTGCCAGCAGTTTAGGGGCTAGGGCAGGGGGCCCCCTGACCTACGAGCAGTACTTC.